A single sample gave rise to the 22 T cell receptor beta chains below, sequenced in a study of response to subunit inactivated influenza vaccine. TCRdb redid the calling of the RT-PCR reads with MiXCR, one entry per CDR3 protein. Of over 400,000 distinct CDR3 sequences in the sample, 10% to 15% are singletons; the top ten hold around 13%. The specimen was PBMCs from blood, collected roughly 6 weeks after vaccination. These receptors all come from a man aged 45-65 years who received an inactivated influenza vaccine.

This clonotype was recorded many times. The CDR3 nucleotides are TGCGCCAGCAGCCAAGATGTTTTGGGGAACACTGAAGCTTTCTTT. Its protein is CASSQDVLGNTEAFF. The rearrangement joins TRBV4-1 to TRBJ1-1; D is uncertain. Germline assignment: CDR1 MGHRA and CDR2 YSYEKL. V dropped 0 bases and J dropped 1 base, with 9 bases sitting between them. The CDR3 has 15 amino acids.

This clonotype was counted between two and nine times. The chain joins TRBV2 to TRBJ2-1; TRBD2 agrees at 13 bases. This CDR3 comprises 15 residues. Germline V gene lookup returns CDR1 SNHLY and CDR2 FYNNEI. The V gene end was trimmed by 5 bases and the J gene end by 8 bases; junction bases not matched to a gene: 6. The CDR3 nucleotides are TGTGCCAGCAGTACAACTAGCGGGAGGGCGGATGAGCAGTTCTTC. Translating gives CASSTTSGRADEQFF.

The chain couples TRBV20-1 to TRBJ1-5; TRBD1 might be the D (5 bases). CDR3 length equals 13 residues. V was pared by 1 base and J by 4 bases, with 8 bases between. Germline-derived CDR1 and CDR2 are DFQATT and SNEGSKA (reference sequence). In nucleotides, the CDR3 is TGCAGTGCTAGAGCGGCAGGGAATCAGCCCCAGCATTTT. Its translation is CSARAAGNQPQHF.

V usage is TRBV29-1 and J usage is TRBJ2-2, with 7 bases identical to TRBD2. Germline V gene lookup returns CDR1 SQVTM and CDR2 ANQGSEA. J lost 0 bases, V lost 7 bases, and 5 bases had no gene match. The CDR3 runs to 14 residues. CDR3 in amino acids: CSAQAGANTGELFF. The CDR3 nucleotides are TGCAGCGCCCAGGCGGGGGCGAACACCGGGGAGCTGTTTTTT.

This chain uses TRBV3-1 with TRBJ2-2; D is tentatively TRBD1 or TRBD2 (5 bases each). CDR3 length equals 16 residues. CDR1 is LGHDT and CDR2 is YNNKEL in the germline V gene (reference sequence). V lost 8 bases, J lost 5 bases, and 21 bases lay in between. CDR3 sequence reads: CASRSVRGAGTGELFF. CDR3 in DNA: TGTGCCAGCCGCTCCGTGAGAGGGGCAGGGACCGGGGAGCTGTTTTTT.

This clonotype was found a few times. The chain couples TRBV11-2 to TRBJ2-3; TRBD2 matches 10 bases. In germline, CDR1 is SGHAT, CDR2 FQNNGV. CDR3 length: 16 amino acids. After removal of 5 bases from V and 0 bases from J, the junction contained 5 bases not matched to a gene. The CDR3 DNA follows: TGTGCCAGCAGCAAAACTAGCGGGGTTAGCACAGATACGCAGTATTTT. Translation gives CASSKTSGVSTDTQYF.

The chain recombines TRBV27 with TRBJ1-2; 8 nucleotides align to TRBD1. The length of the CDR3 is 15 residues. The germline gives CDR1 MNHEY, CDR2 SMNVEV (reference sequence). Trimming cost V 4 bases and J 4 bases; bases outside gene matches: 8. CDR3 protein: CASSSPLTGAYGYTF. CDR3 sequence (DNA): TGTGCCAGCAGTTCACCTCTGACAGGGGCCTATGGCTACACCTTC.

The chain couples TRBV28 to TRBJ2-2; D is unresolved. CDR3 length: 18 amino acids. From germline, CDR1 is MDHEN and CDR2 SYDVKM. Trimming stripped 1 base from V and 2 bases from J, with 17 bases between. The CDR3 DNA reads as TGTGCCAGCAGTTTATTCCCCCCTCGCGGAGTTAACACCGGGGAGCTGTTTTTT. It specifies CASSLFPPRGVNTGELFF.

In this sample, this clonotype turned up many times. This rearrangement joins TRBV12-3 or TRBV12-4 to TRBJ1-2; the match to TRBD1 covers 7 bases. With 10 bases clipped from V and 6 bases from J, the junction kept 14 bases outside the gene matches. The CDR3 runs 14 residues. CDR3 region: CAIPQGERGDGYTF. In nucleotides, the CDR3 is TGTGCCATCCCGCAGGGGGAAAGAGGGGATGGCTACACCTTC.

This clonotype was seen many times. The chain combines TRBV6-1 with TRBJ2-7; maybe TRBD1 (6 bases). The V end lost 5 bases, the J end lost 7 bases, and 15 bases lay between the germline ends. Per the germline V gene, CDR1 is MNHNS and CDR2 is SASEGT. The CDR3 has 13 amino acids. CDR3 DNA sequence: TGTGCCAGCAGTACCTTCCCGGGGACAGAGCAGTACTTC. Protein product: CASSTFPGTEQYF.

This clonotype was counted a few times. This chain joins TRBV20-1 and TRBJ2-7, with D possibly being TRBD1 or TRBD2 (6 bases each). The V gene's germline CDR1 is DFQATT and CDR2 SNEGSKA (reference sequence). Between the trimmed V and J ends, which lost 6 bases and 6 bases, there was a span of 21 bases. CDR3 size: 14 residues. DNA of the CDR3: TGCAGTGCAAGGGGGGCGGGTGGCTCCACCGAGCAGTACTTC. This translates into CSARGAGGSTEQYF.

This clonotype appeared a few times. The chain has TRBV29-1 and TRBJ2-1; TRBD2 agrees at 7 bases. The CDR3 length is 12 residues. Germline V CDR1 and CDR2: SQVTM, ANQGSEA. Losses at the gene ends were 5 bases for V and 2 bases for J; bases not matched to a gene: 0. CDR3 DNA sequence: TGCAGCGTTAGCGGGACCTACAATGAGCAGTTCTTC. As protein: CSVSGTYNEQFF.

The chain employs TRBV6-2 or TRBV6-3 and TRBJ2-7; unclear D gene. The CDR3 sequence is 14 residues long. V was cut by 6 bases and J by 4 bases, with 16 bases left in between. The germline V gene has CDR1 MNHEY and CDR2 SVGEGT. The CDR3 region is CASRAGPGVYEQYF. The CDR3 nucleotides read TGTGCCAGCAGAGCCGGGCCTGGGGTGTACGAGCAGTACTTC.

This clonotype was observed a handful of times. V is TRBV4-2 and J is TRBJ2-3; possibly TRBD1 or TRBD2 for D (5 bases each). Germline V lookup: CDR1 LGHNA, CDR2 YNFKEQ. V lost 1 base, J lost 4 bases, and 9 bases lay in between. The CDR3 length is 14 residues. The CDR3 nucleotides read TGTGCCAGCAGCCAAGGGGGGTTGGCAGATACGCAGTATTTT. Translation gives CASSQGGLADTQYF.

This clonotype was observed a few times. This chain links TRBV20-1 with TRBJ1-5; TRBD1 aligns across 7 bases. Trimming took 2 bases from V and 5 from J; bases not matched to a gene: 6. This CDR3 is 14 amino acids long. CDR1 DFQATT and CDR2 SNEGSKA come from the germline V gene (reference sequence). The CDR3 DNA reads TGCAGTGCTAGATCTGACAGGGAGTATCAGCCCCAGCATTTT. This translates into CSARSDREYQPQHF.

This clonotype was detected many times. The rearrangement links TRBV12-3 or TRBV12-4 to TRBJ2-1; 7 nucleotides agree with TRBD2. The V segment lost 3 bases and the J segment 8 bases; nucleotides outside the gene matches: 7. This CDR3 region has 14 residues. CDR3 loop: CASSLGGSLYEQFF. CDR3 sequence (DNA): TGTGCCAGCAGTTTGGGCGGGAGTTTGTATGAGCAGTTCTTC.

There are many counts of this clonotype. DNA for the CDR3: TGCGCCAGCAGCCCTGGACAGGGGGTGAACTATGGCTACACCTTC. This sequence encodes CASSPGQGVNYGYTF. This chain joins TRBV5-1 and TRBJ1-2; TRBD1 aligns across 10 bases. After removal of 4 bases from V and 2 bases from J, the junction contained 5 bases not matched to a gene. Germline-derived CDR1 and CDR2 are SGHRS and YFSETQ. CDR3 length equals 15 residues. Full variable domain (missing parts from reference TRBV5-1 and TRBJ1-2): KAGVTQTPRYLIKTRGQQVTLSCSPISGHRSVSWYQQTPGQGLQFLFEYFSETQRNKGNFPGRFSGRQFSNSRSEMNVSTLELGDSALYLCASSPGQGVNYGYTFGSGTRLTVV.

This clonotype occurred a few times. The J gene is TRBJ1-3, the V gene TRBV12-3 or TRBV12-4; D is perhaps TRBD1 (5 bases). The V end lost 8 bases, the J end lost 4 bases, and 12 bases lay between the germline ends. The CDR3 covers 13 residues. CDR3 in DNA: TGTGCCAGCGTTTCGGAGGGGGGAAACACCATATATTTT. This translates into CASVSEGGNTIYF.

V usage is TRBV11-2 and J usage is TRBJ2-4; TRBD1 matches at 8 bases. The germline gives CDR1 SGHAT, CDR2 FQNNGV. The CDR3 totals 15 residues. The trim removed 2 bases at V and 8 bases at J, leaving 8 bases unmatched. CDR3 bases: TGTGCCAGCAGCTTAAGTCCCGGACAGGGTGACATTCAGTACTTC. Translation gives CASSLSPGQGDIQYF. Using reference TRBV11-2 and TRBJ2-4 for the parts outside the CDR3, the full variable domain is EAGVAQSPRYKIIEKRQSVAFWCNPISGHATLYWYQQILGQGPKLLIQFQNNGVVDDSQLPKDRFSAERLKGVDSTLKIQPAKLEDSAVYLCASSLSPGQGDIQYFGAGTRLSVL.

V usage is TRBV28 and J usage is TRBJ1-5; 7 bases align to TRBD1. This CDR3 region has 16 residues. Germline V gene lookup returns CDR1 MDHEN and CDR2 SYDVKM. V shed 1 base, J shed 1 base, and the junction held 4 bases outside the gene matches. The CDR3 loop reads CASSLYTGASNQPQHF. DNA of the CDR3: TGTGCCAGCAGTTTATACACAGGGGCAAGCAATCAGCCCCAGCATTTT.

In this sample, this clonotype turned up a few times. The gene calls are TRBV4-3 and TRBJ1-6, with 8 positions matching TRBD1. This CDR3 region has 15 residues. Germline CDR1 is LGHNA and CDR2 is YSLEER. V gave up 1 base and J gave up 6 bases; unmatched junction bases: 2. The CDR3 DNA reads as TGCGCCAGCAGCCAAGTTGACAGGGGTAATTCACCCCTCCACTTT. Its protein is CASSQVDRGNSPLHF.

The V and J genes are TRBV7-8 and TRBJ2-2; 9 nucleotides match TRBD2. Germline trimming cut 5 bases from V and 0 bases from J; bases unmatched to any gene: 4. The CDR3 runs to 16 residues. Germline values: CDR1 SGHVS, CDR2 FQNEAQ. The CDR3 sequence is CASSTASGANTGELFF. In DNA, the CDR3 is TGTGCCAGCAGCACGGCTAGCGGGGCGAACACCGGGGAGCTGTTTTTT.